These 30 T cell receptor beta chains were all obtained from the same sample, sequenced in a study of T cell responses to AZD1222 COVID-19 vaccine (dated by TCRdb to about 2021). The library was obtained by the immunoSEQ multiplex PCR assay. Drawn from immuneACCESS, this table holds only the in-frame rearrangements with V and J called that TCRdb kept. Clones are partly lost; checked studies trace under half to an unresolved V gene and leave the rest unexplained. This sample holds about 260,000 clones; 85% to 95% were observed only once. Roughly 0.51% of the sample comes from the top ten. Taken with the paper, the label for time point translates to: baseline before first vaccination. Sequences were derived from peripheral blood, sampled on day 0 of AZD1222 vaccination. These receptors originate from an adult in good health.

The V call is TRBV2, the J call TRBJ2-7, with D hard to call. The germline V and J ends were trimmed by 4 bases and 3 bases, with 7 bases remaining between them. The CDR3 is made up of 12 amino acids. CDR1 and CDR2 (germline): SNHLY, FYNNEI. The CDR3 sequence: CASSGQYYEQYF. The CDR3 nucleotides are TGTGCCAGCAGTGGGCAGTACTACGAGCAGTACTTC.

The gene calls are TRBV29-1 and TRBJ2-1, with D possibly called TRBD1 or TRBD2 (5 bases each). The germline gives CDR1 SQVTM, CDR2 ANQGSEA. V lost 6 bases to trimming and J lost 12 bases, with 15 bases between them. The CDR3 is made up of 11 amino acids. The CDR3 nucleotides are TGCAGCGTGGCCAGGGAGAGCAGGCAGTTCTTC. This sequence encodes CSVARESRQFF.

This chain connects TRBV5-1 to TRBJ2-3; 11 positions match TRBD2. In germline, CDR1 is SGHRS, CDR2 YFSETQ. This CDR3 is 16 amino acids long. The V segment lost 4 bases and the J segment 1 base; nucleotides outside the gene matches: 5. CDR3 region: CASSAILAGGTDTQYF. The CDR3, as DNA: TGCGCCAGCAGCGCGATACTAGCGGGGGGCACAGATACGCAGTATTTT.

This clone was observed a single time. V usage is TRBV18 and J usage is TRBJ1-2; D is possibly TRBD1 (5 bases). Trimming took 6 bases from V and 5 from J, leaving 7 bases between them. The CDR3 sequence is 11 residues long. In germline, CDR1 is KGHSH, CDR2 LQKENI. The CDR3 DNA is TGTGCCAGCTCTGGGGGATATGGCTACACCTTC. It is translated as CASSGGYGYTF.

V and J are TRBV4-3 and TRBJ2-7; D unresolved. Per the germline V gene, CDR1 is LGHNA and CDR2 is YSLEER. V gave up 0 bases and J gave up 3 bases, with 9 bases separating them. The CDR3 contains 14 residues. The CDR3 DNA is TGCGCCAGCAGCCAAGACTTGGGGATCTACGAGCAGTACTTC. It is translated as CASSQDLGIYEQYF.

This sequence joins TRBV7-9 and TRBJ1-3; no firm D call. From germline, CDR1 is SEHNR and CDR2 FQNEAQ (reference sequence). V was trimmed by 0 bases and J by 2 bases, leaving 8 bases between them. The CDR3 length is 15 residues. The CDR3 reads CASSLAGPTGNTIYF. Written as DNA, the CDR3 is TGTGCCAGCAGCTTAGCAGGGCCCACTGGAAACACCATATATTTT.

J is TRBJ1-2 and V is TRBV10-3; 11 bases fit TRBD1. V lost 3 bases to trimming and J lost 7 bases; unmatched junction nucleotides: 4. CDR1 and CDR2 (germline): ENHRY, SYGVKD. The CDR3 is 14 amino acids. The CDR3 bases are TGTGCCATCAGTGATGCGGGGACAGGGGGTGGCTACACCTTC. Its protein is CAISDAGTGGGYTF.

This chain links TRBV11-2 with TRBJ1-6; D unresolved. This CDR3 region has 13 residues. Between the trimmed V and J ends, which lost 1 base and 2 bases, there was a span of 0 bases. Germline-derived CDR1 and CDR2 are SGHAT and FQNNGV. The CDR3: CASSLAYNSPLHF. DNA for the CDR3: TGTGCCAGCAGCTTAGCCTATAATTCACCCCTCCACTTT.

The V gene is TRBV4-1, the J gene TRBJ1-2; no clear D gene. The CDR3 runs 15 residues. Germline lookup yields CDR1 MGHRA and CDR2 YSYEKL. With 1 base removed from V and 2 bases from J, the gap between germline ends came to 11 bases. The CDR3 reads CASSQVPERNYGYTF. CDR3 nucleotide sequence: TGCGCCAGCAGCCAAGTCCCCGAGAGGAACTATGGCTACACCTTC.

The chain recombines TRBV29-1 with TRBJ2-2, with 13 bases aligning to TRBD2. V lost 7 bases to trimming and J lost 5 bases; unmatched junction nucleotides: 7. Germline V gene lookup returns CDR1 SQVTM and CDR2 ANQGSEA. This CDR3 is 15 amino acids long. In nucleotides, the CDR3 is TGCAGCGGGATGGGACTAGCGGGAAGGACCGGGGAGCTGTTTTTT. Amino acid sequence: CSGMGLAGRTGELFF.

This rearrangement joins TRBV7-9 to TRBJ2-7; no reliable D call. Trimming cost V 2 bases and J 5 bases, with 7 bases left between them. CDR3 size: 12 residues. Germline CDR1 reads SEHNR; CDR2 reads FQNEAQ (reference sequence). The CDR3 is CASSLIGNEQYF. The CDR3 DNA is TGTGCCAGCAGCTTAATAGGGAACGAGCAGTACTTC.

The chain links TRBV7-3 to TRBJ2-3; 7 bases are a match to TRBD2. The germline gives CDR1 SGHTA, CDR2 FQGTGA. V was clipped by 5 bases and J by 1 base; unmatched bases: 9. This CDR3 is 16 amino acids long. CDR3 bases: TGTGCCAGCAGCCAGCGGACGGCGGGAGGCACAGATACGCAGTATTTT. Translation: CASSQRTAGGTDTQYF. Drawing the rest from reference TRBV7-3 and TRBJ2-3, the complete variable domain is GAGVSQTPSNKVTEKGKYVELRCDPISGHTALYWYRQSLGQGPEFLIYFQGTGAADDSGLPNDRFFAVRPEGSVSTLKIQRTERGDSAVYLCASSQRTAGGTDTQYFGPGTRLTVL.

The CDR3 here is CASSARGGPLPEHF. CDR3 coding DNA: TGTGCCAGCAGCGCCCGCGGGGGGCCCCTTCCCGAGCATTTT. The chain joins TRBV9 to TRBJ1-5; a possible D gene is TRBD1 (6 bases). From germline, CDR1 is SGDLS and CDR2 YYNGEE. CDR3 length: 14 residues. V dropped 3 bases and J dropped 14 bases, with 21 bases sitting between them. The full variable domain, its missing parts supplied by reference TRBV9 and TRBJ1-5, is DSGVTQTPKHLITATGQRVTLRCSPRSGDLSVYWYQQSLDQGLQFLIQYYNGEERAKGNILERFSAQQFPDLHSELNLSSLELGDSALYFCASSARGGPLPEHFGDGTRLSIL.

The rearrangement uses TRBV28 and TRBJ2-1; D is perhaps TRBD1 or TRBD2 (7 bases each). The CDR3 loop spans 13 amino acids. Germline CDR1 and CDR2: MDHEN and SYDVKM. For the CDR3, the DNA is TGTGCGGCCAGGGGGGGATTTGACAATGAGCAGTTCTTC. Encoded protein: CAARGGFDNEQFF.

The V and J genes are TRBV10-2 and TRBJ2-7; the D gene is possibly TRBD2 (6 bases). V was shortened by 9 bases and J by 2 bases, with 20 bases between the two germline ends. Germline CDR1 and CDR2: WSHSY and SAAADI. The CDR3 has 15 residues. The CDR3 sequence: CASKKTGDPTYEQYF. CDR3 bases: TGCGCCAGTAAGAAAACGGGGGACCCTACCTACGAGCAGTACTTC.

The rearrangement joins TRBV19 to TRBJ2-7, with D uncertain. Trimming stripped 2 bases from V and 7 bases from J, with 18 bases between. CDR1 is LNHDA and CDR2 is SQIVND in the germline V gene (reference sequence). The length of the CDR3 is 15 residues. The CDR3 here is CASSIHLLEGWEQYF. The CDR3 nucleotides are TGTGCCAGTAGTATACATCTCCTTGAAGGTTGGGAGCAGTACTTC.

CDR3 coding DNA: TGCGCCAGCAGCTTGGGTCGCGGGGGCCATACCTACAATGAGCAGTTCTTC. Translation gives CASSLGRGGHTYNEQFF. The chain uses TRBV5-1 and TRBJ2-1; maybe TRBD2 (7 bases). V was trimmed by 0 bases and J by 2 bases, leaving 15 bases between them. Germline V gene lookup returns CDR1 SGHRS and CDR2 YFSETQ. The CDR3 contains 17 residues.

The chain couples TRBV10-2 to TRBJ2-7, with D perhaps matching TRBD1 or TRBD2 (5 bases each). The germline V gene has CDR1 WSHSY and CDR2 SAAADI. The V and J ends lost 7 bases and 2 bases respectively, with 12 bases between them. This CDR3 region has 13 residues. The CDR3 bases are TGCGCCAGCACACAGGACGGGGCCTACGAGCAGTACTTC. Protein sequence: CASTQDGAYEQYF.

This chain joins TRBV4-1 and TRBJ2-7; 10 nucleotides align to TRBD2. V was clipped by 4 bases and J by 0 bases; unmatched bases: 6. The CDR3 is made up of 16 amino acids. CDR1 is MGHRA and CDR2 is YSYEKL in the germline V gene. In nucleotides, the CDR3 is TGCGCCAGCAGCCGGATGACTAGCGGGTCCTCCTACGAGCAGTACTTC. Translated: CASSRMTSGSSYEQYF.

The V gene is TRBV6-1, the J gene TRBJ2-7; D call uncertain. Deletions cut 7 bases from V and 5 bases from J, with 21 bases between. This CDR3 contains 15 residues. Per the germline V gene, CDR1 is MNHNS and CDR2 is SASEGT. Written as DNA, the CDR3 is TGTGCCAGCACTATTACGTGGCAGGAGTTGAACGAGCAGTACTTC. Residues: CASTITWQELNEQYF.

The chain couples TRBV11-1 to TRBJ2-7, with 10 bases that match TRBD1. J gave up 2 bases and V 3 bases, and 7 bases lay outside the gene matches. This CDR3 has 16 residues. The germline V gene encodes CDR1 SGHAT and CDR2 FQDESV (reference sequence). CDR3 protein: CASSFRQGAGAYEQYF. The CDR3 DNA reads as TGTGCCAGCAGCTTCAGACAGGGGGCGGGGGCCTACGAGCAGTACTTC.

J is TRBJ1-5 and V is TRBV7-2; possibly TRBD1 for D (6 bases). Germline CDR1 SGHTA, CDR2 FQGNSA. V was pared by 5 bases and J by 2 bases, with 13 bases between. The CDR3 sequence is 15 residues long. DNA for the CDR3: TGTGCCAGCAGCCAATCCCGGACAGGCAATCAGCCCCAGCATTTT. Encoded protein: CASSQSRTGNQPQHF.

The chain employs TRBV15 and TRBJ1-5; no firm D call. V was clipped by 0 bases and J by 3 bases, with 6 bases between them. Germline V gene lookup returns CDR1 LNHNV and CDR2 YYDKDF (reference sequence). CDR3 size: 14 residues. CDR3 in amino acids: CATSRDGINQPQHF. The CDR3 DNA follows: TGTGCCACCAGCAGAGATGGGATCAATCAGCCCCAGCATTTT.

The V gene is TRBV7-2, the J gene TRBJ2-7; D ambiguous. The CDR3 loop spans 13 amino acids. Germline V gene sequence: CDR1 SGHTA, CDR2 FQGNSA. The V end lost 2 bases, the J end lost 3 bases, and 8 bases lay between the germline ends. CDR3 bases: TGTGCCAGCAGCTTAACCAGACTCTACGAGCAGTACTTC. Protein product: CASSLTRLYEQYF. The variable domain in full, with the rest retrieved from reference TRBV7-2 and TRBJ2-7, is GAGVSQSPSNKVTEKGKDVELRCDPISGHTALYWYRQSLGQGLEFLIYFQGNSAPDKSGLPSDRFSAERTGGSVSTLTIQRTQQEDSAVYLCASSLTRLYEQYFGPGTRLTVT.

The sample holds one count of this clone. At one boundary the junction diverges from the germline segment, which might be a read error. The chain uses TRBV27 and TRBJ1-5, with a weak D call TRBD1 (6 bases). The CDR3 contains 16 residues. The germline V gene has CDR1 MNHEY and CDR2 SMNVEV (reference sequence). The CDR3 is CASRLIGGLSSQPQHF. The CDR3 DNA follows: TGTGCCAGCAGACTAATCGGGGGGCTGAGCAGTCAGCCCCAGCATTTT.

The chain uses TRBV6-2 or TRBV6-3 and TRBJ2-7, with no clear D. The CDR3 is 12 amino acids. Germline V lookup: CDR1 MNHEY, CDR2 SVGEGT. V lost 6 bases and J lost 0, with 6 bases in between. The chain's CDR3 is CASSQSSYEQYF. In DNA form, the CDR3 reads TGTGCCAGCAGCCAGAGCTCCTACGAGCAGTACTTC.

This chain uses TRBV2 with TRBJ2-2; TRBD2 matches 8 bases. Germline V CDR1 and CDR2: SNHLY, FYNNEI. This CDR3 is 15 amino acids long. V lost 7 bases to trimming and J lost 4 bases; unmatched junction nucleotides: 8. The CDR3 nucleotides are TGTGCCAGCAAATCCCGGGAGGGAAGCACCGGGGAGCTGTTTTTT. It codes for CASKSREGSTGELFF.

This chain connects TRBV28 to TRBJ1-2; D perhaps matches TRBD1 (5 bases). V was trimmed by 6 bases and J by 6 bases, leaving 20 bases between them. Germline-derived CDR1 and CDR2 are MDHEN and SYDVKM. The CDR3 contains 15 residues. CDR3 nucleotides: TGTGCCAGCAGCTCCTTCCCCAGGGTTCAGAATGGCTACACCTTC. This sequence encodes CASSSFPRVQNGYTF.

CDR3 residues: CASSFRGRSYEQYF. Here the CDR3 DNA reads TGTGCCAGCAGTTTCCGGGGGCGATCCTACGAGCAGTACTTC. This chain links TRBV28 with TRBJ2-7; possibly TRBD1 or TRBD2 for D (6 bases each). The ends were cut back, 3 bases at V and 1 base at J, with 10 bases in the middle. This CDR3 is built from 14 residues. Germline CDR1 is MDHEN and CDR2 is SYDVKM.

CDR3 sequence reads: CASSEAPDTQYF. DNA of the CDR3: TGTGCCAGCAGTGAAGCACCAGATACGCAGTATTTT. The rearrangement joins TRBV6-1 to TRBJ2-3; D remains unclear. Trimming took off 0 bases at V and 4 bases at J, with 2 bases between the two ends. Germline V gene sequence: CDR1 MNHNS, CDR2 SASEGT. The CDR3 runs to 12 residues.